Shown below are 10 T cell receptor beta chains from a single sample sequenced in a study of CD4 and CD8 cells across lung adenocarcinoma regions. TCRdb itself ran the PCR reads through MiXCR, one entry per CDR3 protein. The table has some 16,000 distinct CDR3 sequences, around 53% seen once. The sequencing sample was made of CD8+ T cells from the center of a lung tumor. The receptors originated from a female donor with lung adenocarcinoma. The CD4 and CD8 labels of this study may be unreliable.

This chain uses TRBV6-1 with TRBJ1-5; 8 nucleotides line up with TRBD1. The germline V gene encodes CDR1 MNHNS and CDR2 SASEGT. The V and J ends lost 7 bases and 7 bases, in that order; junction bases with no gene match: 6. There are 13 residues in the CDR3. This CDR3 is CASMDRDGQPQHF. The DNA for the CDR3 is TGTGCCAGCATGGACAGGGACGGCCAGCCCCAGCATTTT.

Comment on this clonotype: At one end, the junction sequence differs from germline, possibly due to a read error. The CDR3 sequence is CAISAQRAKNMQYF. CDR3 in DNA: TGTGCCATCTCGGCGCAGAGAGCCAAAAACATGCAGTATTTC. This chain uses TRBV6-8 with TRBJ2-4; D is ambiguous. The CDR3 totals 14 residues. The germline gives CDR1 MNHGY, CDR2 SAAAGT.

This clonotype was observed a few times. The V gene is TRBV10-1, the J gene TRBJ2-5; TRBD2 might be the D (6 bases). Germline V gene lookup returns CDR1 WNHNN and CDR2 SYGVQD (reference sequence). V was pared by 2 bases and J by 2 bases, with 6 bases between. The CDR3 is 13 residues long. The CDR3 nucleotides read TGCGCCAGCAGTGAGGGGACTCAAGAGACCCAGTACTTC. Residues: CASSEGTQETQYF.

A note on this clonotype: The junction shows a germline mismatch at one end, possibly a read error. V usage is TRBV27 and J usage is TRBJ2-5; 9 bases align to TRBD2. This CDR3 region has 16 residues. CDR1 and CDR2 (germline): MNHEY, SMNVEV (reference sequence). The chain's CDR3 is CASGGLAGKGQDTQYF. The CDR3 nucleotides are TGTGCCAGCGGGGGGCTAGCGGGGAAGGGCCAAGATACCCAGTACTTC.

This clonotype was seen a handful of times. The V call is TRBV6-1, the J call TRBJ2-6; D might be TRBD1 (5 bases). Germline V gives CDR1 MNHNS, CDR2 SASEGT. V shed 6 bases and J shed 0 bases, with 15 bases lying between them. The CDR3 is 17 amino acids. CDR3 loop: CASSSPSQDSGANVLTF. The CDR3 region has the DNA TGTGCCAGCAGCAGTCCCTCACAGGACTCTGGGGCCAACGTCCTGACTTTC.

Concerning this clonotype: Its ends do not fully match the called genes, so a read error is possible. The V call is TRBV6-1, the J call TRBJ2-4, with TRBD2 matching 8 bases. This CDR3 has 17 amino acids. Germline V gene sequence: CDR1 MNHNS, CDR2 SASEGT. The CDR3 reads CASSRGPGGGAKNTQYF. The CDR3 coding sequence is TGTGCCAGCAGCCGCGGCCCGGGGGGGGGAGCCAAAAACACTCAGTACTTC.

Concerning this clonotype itself: One end of the junction fails to match germline, which may point to a read error. The chain employs TRBV7-2 and TRBJ2-4; D might be TRBD2 (6 bases). Germline V gene lookup returns CDR1 SGHTA and CDR2 FQGNSA. The CDR3 length is 16 residues. CDR3 in DNA: TGTGCCAGCAGCGCCTCGGGGGTGTGGGCCAAAGACATTCAGTACTTC. Its protein product is CASSASGVWAKDIQYF.

The V call is TRBV27, the J call TRBJ1-6, with 7 bases aligning to TRBD1. Per the germline V gene, CDR1 is MNHEY and CDR2 is SMNVEV (reference sequence). Trimming took 5 bases from V and 3 from J; bases not matched to a gene: 1. This CDR3 contains 14 residues. The CDR3, as DNA: TGTGCCAGCAGTAGACAGGGCTATAATTCACCCCTCCACTTT. This encodes CASSRQGYNSPLHF.

As concerns this clonotype: Compared with germline, one end of the junction differs, possibly owing to a read error. The CDR3 DNA reads TGCGCCAGCAGCCAAGCAGACGGGGGGGTGGGAGCCAAAGACACTCAGTACTTT. Encoded protein: CASSQADGGVGAKDTQYF. The chain has TRBV4-1 and TRBJ2-4; TRBD2 matches 8 bases. The CDR3 contains 18 residues. CDR1 and CDR2 from the germline V gene are MGHRA and YSYEKL.

The chain links TRBV6-1 to TRBJ2-4; perhaps D is TRBD1 or TRBD2 (5 bases each). This CDR3 has 16 amino acids. V was trimmed by 6 bases and J by 10 bases, leaving 25 bases between them. From germline, CDR1 is MNHNS and CDR2 SASEGT. CDR3 region: CASSVSGLPTTNIQYF. Written as DNA, the CDR3 is TGTGCCAGCAGCGTCTCGGGGCTGCCAACCACAAATATTCAGTACTTC.